These 28 T cell receptor beta chains came from one sample sequenced in a study of graft-versus-host responses after intestinal transplantation (dated by TCRdb to 2020 to 2022). The library was produced with the immunoSEQ multiplex PCR assay. In TCRdb, the immuneACCESS table is reduced to in-frame sequences with V and J assigned. These tables do not hold every clone; where another copy was compared, an unresolved V gene accounts for under half, and the others remain unexplained. Within this sample are 6,000 to 8,000 clones, with roughly a quarter of them counted one time only. The top ten clonotypes cover roughly 6.2% of the sample. The sample's time point label is to be understood as: cells obtained before transplantation from donor or recipient. In mixed lymphocyte reactions, roughly 200,000 CFSE-labeled pre-transplant responders were plated with roughly 200,000 irradiated violet-dye-labeled stimulators and cultured for less than seven days.

The starting material was alloreactive CD8+ T cells from a mixed lymphocyte reaction culture, obtained before transplantation. What the cell subset or site label conveys for this sample: CFSE-low proliferating T cells sorted from roughly six-day pre-transplant mixed lymphocyte reaction (GvH or HvG direction). The receptors here all came from a human patient who was an organ donor for intestinal transplantation.

The chain recombines TRBV30 with TRBJ1-1; 8 bases fit TRBD1. J was trimmed by 4 bases and V by 7 bases; bases with no gene match: 2. In germline, CDR1 is GTSNPN, CDR2 SVGIG (reference sequence). The CDR3 is 11 residues long. CDR3 coding DNA: TGTGCCTACGACAGGGGCACTGAAGCTTTCTTT. Its protein product is CAYDRGTEAFF. Complete variable domain (other parts from reference TRBV30 and TRBJ1-1): SQTIHQWPATLVQPVGSPLSLECTVEGTSNPNLYWYRQAAGRGLQLLFYSVGIGQISSEVPQNLSASRPQDRQFILSSKKLLLSDSGFYLCAYDRGTEAFFGQGTRLTVV.

This clone occurred a few times. The chain is built from TRBV7-9 and TRBJ2-7; D gene unclear. Trimming pared 1 base from V and 2 bases from J, leaving 9 bases between. Germline V gene sequence: CDR1 SEHNR, CDR2 FQNEAQ (reference sequence). This CDR3 is built from 14 residues. CDR3 coding DNA: TGTGCCAGCAGCTTAGGCCCCGGCGCCTACGAGCAGTACTTC. It yields the protein CASSLGPGAYEQYF.

The V gene is TRBV7-9, the J gene TRBJ2-1; TRBD2 matches at 16 bases. Germline V lookup: CDR1 SEHNR, CDR2 FQNEAQ (reference sequence). V shed 5 bases and J 10 bases; nucleotides not matched to a gene: 11. The length of the CDR3 is 17 residues. DNA of the CDR3: TGTGCCAGCAGCCAGGGACTAGCGGGAGGGTCGGGGTTGGAGCAGTTCTTC. Residues: CASSQGLAGGSGLEQFF.

The J gene is TRBJ1-2, the V gene TRBV6-1; D gene unclear. This CDR3 spans 14 amino acids. V was trimmed by 5 bases and J by 6 bases, leaving 16 bases between them. From germline, CDR1 is MNHNS and CDR2 SASEGT. The chain's CDR3 is CASSYVSPTDGYTF. The CDR3 nucleotides read TGTGCCAGCAGTTATGTCTCTCCGACGGATGGCTACACCTTC.

The V call is TRBV28, the J call TRBJ2-7; possibly TRBD1 for D (5 bases). The CDR3 covers 14 residues. Germline V lookup: CDR1 MDHEN, CDR2 SYDVKM. V lost 3 bases and J 0 bases, leaving 9 bases between the germline ends. The CDR3 DNA is TGTGCCAGCAGTTTCTCCAGGGTCTCCTACGAGCAGTACTTC. Translating gives CASSFSRVSYEQYF.

This clone has a handful of counts. V and J are TRBV28 and TRBJ2-7, with 9 bases matching TRBD1. The CDR3 is 18 residues long. V trimming: 3 bases; J trimming: 2 bases; junction bases outside the gene matches: 14. Germline V gives CDR1 MDHEN, CDR2 SYDVKM. CDR3 DNA: TGTGCCAGCAGTTTCCTGTTGACAGGGGGAATTCATACCTACGAGCAGTACTTC. It codes for CASSFLLTGGIHTYEQYF.

The genes are TRBV4-3 and TRBJ1-1; no clear D gene. The V end was cut by 8 bases, the J end by 5 bases, with 18 bases between. The length of the CDR3 is 14 residues. Looked up from germline, CDR1 is LGHNA and CDR2 is YSLEER. The CDR3: CASAPNEGRTEAFF. The CDR3 nucleotides read TGCGCCAGCGCTCCGAATGAAGGACGGACTGAAGCTTTCTTT.

The chain uses TRBV6-6 and TRBJ1-2; no clear D gene. This CDR3 is 13 amino acids long. Germline assignment: CDR1 MNHNY and CDR2 SVGAGI (reference sequence). Trimming removed 2 bases from V and 5 bases from J, with 9 bases in between. CDR3 sequence reads: CASSYVSRYGYTF. CDR3 bases: TGTGCCAGCAGTTACGTATCACGGTATGGCTACACCTTC.

The J gene is TRBJ2-1, the V gene TRBV18; 7 nucleotides align to TRBD1. CDR1 and CDR2 from the germline V gene are KGHSH and LQKENI. CDR3 length: 16 amino acids. V dropped 5 bases and J dropped 0; count of bases not matched to a gene: 7. The DNA of the CDR3 is TGTGCCAGCTCATCAAAGACAGGGAGCTCCTACAATGAGCAGTTCTTC. Translation gives CASSSKTGSSYNEQFF.

In its sample, this clone was seen a few times. This rearrangement joins TRBV19 to TRBJ2-1; D possibly matches TRBD1 or TRBD2 (5 bases each). The germline V gene encodes CDR1 LNHDA and CDR2 SQIVND (reference sequence). Trimming stripped 1 base from V and 5 bases from J, with 12 bases between. The CDR3 length is 15 residues. This CDR3 is CASSIAGLGDNEQFF. DNA of the CDR3: TGTGCCAGTAGTATAGCGGGGCTAGGGGACAATGAGCAGTTCTTC.

This clone came up a few times. A read error may be the cause here, since a much bigger clone is one base away. V usage is TRBV15 and J usage is TRBJ2-3; tentative D call: TRBD2 (6 bases). Trimming shortened V by 0 bases and J by 7 bases, and 20 bases separated the two germline ends. CDR1 and CDR2 (germline): LNHNV, YYDKDF (reference sequence). The CDR3 consists of 17 residues. The CDR3 DNA follows: TGTGCCACCAGCAGAGATGATACCTCGGGAGTGGTATATACGCAGTATTTT. Translating gives CATSRDDTSGVVYTQYF.

Regarding this clone: A far larger clone lies a single base away; this is likely a read error. The same CDR3 also results from other DNA sequences found in this sample. This rearrangement joins TRBV9 to TRBJ2-1; D is possibly TRBD1 (6 bases). CDR1 is SGDLS, CDR2 YYNGEE, per germline. This CDR3 has 15 residues. This chain's CDR3 is CASSSNRAFYNEQFF. CDR3 DNA: TGCGCCAGCAGCAGTAACAGGGCTTTCTACAATGAGCAGTTCTTC.

Of note for this clone: Since a much larger clone is just one base distant, this may be a read error. The chain combines TRBV11-1 with TRBJ2-3; 8 bases fit TRBD2. Germline-derived CDR1 and CDR2 are SGHAT and FQDESV (reference sequence). The CDR3 length is 17 residues. CDR3 sequence: CASSFPGAAGVVDTQFF. DNA for the CDR3: TGTGCCAGCAGCTTCCCCGGGGCAGCGGGAGTGGTAGATACGCAGTTTTTT. Drawing the rest from reference TRBV11-1 and TRBJ2-3, the complete variable domain is EAEVAQSPRYKITEKSQAVAFWCDPISGHATLYWYRQILGQGPELLVQFQDESVVDDSQLPKDRFSAERLKGVDSTLKIQPAELGDSAMYLCASSFPGAAGVVDTQFFGPGTRLTVL.

This chain joins TRBV6-6 and TRBJ2-5, with D hard to call. V lost 6 bases, J lost 7 bases, and 6 bases lay in between. The CDR3 length is 10 residues. Germline V gene sequence: CDR1 MNHNY, CDR2 SVGAGI (reference sequence). CDR3 coding DNA: TGTGCCAGCAGGGTGCCGACCCAGTACTTC. It translates to CASRVPTQYF.

The chain couples TRBV7-6 to TRBJ1-1; D might be TRBD1 (6 bases). This CDR3 contains 15 residues. Per the germline V gene, CDR1 is SGHVS and CDR2 is FNYEAQ. V lost 1 base, J lost 0 bases, and 9 bases lay in between. CDR3 coding DNA: TGTGCCAGCAGCTTAGGGGGGGGCATGAACACTGAAGCTTTCTTT. It yields the protein CASSLGGGMNTEAFF.

This clone has a handful of counts. The junction and the germline gene differ at one end; a read error may be behind it. Other DNA sequences within the sample encode an identical CDR3. The rearrangement uses TRBV4-1 and TRBJ1-1, with TRBD1 as a possible D gene (5 bases). The CDR3 is 15 residues long. Germline-derived CDR1 and CDR2 are MGHRA and YSYEKL. The CDR3 reads CASSQDPGAGTEAFF. In DNA, the CDR3 is TGTGCCAGCAGCCAAGATCCCGGCGCAGGGACTGAAGCTTTCTTT.

About this clone itself: The same CDR3 can be traced to other DNA sequences in this sample. The chain combines TRBV28 with TRBJ2-7; 13 bases line up with TRBD2. After removal of 4 bases from V and 1 base from J, the junction contained 16 bases not matched to a gene. CDR1 is MDHEN and CDR2 is SYDVKM in the germline V gene. CDR3 length equals 20 residues. CDR3 protein: CASSSKYRTSGSGLSYEQYF. The CDR3 nucleotides read TGTGCCAGCAGTTCAAAGTACCGGACTAGCGGGAGCGGTTTGTCCTACGAGCAGTACTTC. Combining the CDR3 with reference TRBV28 and TRBJ2-7 gives the whole variable domain DVKVTQSSRYLVKRTGEKVFLECVQDMDHENMFWYRQDPGLGLRLIYFSYDVKMKEKGDIPEGYSVSREKKERFSLILESASTNQTSMYLCASSSKYRTSGSGLSYEQYFGPGTRLTVT.

The genes are TRBV13 and TRBJ1-1; D is perhaps TRBD1 (6 bases). The V and J ends lost 0 bases and 2 bases respectively, with 7 bases between them. Germline assignment: CDR1 PRHDT and CDR2 FYEKMQ (reference sequence). The CDR3 is 14 residues long. The CDR3 nucleotides read TGTGCCAGCAGCTTAGGACAGGGAAACACTGAAGCTTTCTTT. Amino acids: CASSLGQGNTEAFF. Full variable domain (missing parts from reference TRBV13 and TRBJ1-1): AAGVIQSPRHLIKEKRETATLKCYPIPRHDTVYWYQQGPGQDPQFLISFYEKMQSDKGSIPDRFSAQQFSDYHSELNMSSLELGDSALYFCASSLGQGNTEAFFGQGTRLTVV.

The rearrangement links TRBV7-2 to TRBJ2-5; D perhaps matches TRBD2 (6 bases). The germline V and J ends were trimmed by 1 base and 4 bases, with 13 bases remaining between them. The CDR3 loop spans 15 amino acids. Germline CDR1 reads SGHTA; CDR2 reads FQGNSA. The CDR3 here is CASSLDGGGTETQYF. The CDR3 DNA reads TGTGCCAGCAGCTTAGATGGTGGAGGGACAGAGACCCAGTACTTC.

This clone was seen only a few times. This chain connects TRBV5-8 to TRBJ1-2; D is possibly TRBD1 (6 bases). Germline CDR1 SGHTS, CDR2 YDEGEE. CDR3 length equals 13 residues. V lost 4 bases, J lost 3 bases, and 10 bases lay in between. The CDR3 loop is CASSPDRHYGYTF. CDR3 nucleotide sequence: TGTGCCAGCAGCCCCGACAGGCACTATGGCTACACCTTC. Variable domain in full (rest from reference TRBV5-8 and TRBJ1-2): EAGVTQSPTHLIKTRGQQATLRCSPISGHTSVYWYQQALGLGLQFLLWYDEGEERNRGNFPPRFSGRQFPNYSSELNVNALELEDSALYLCASSPDRHYGYTFGSGTRLTVV.

The sample holds a few counts of this clone. The chain's CDR3 is CASSPSTSENYEQYF. In DNA, the CDR3 is TGTGCCAGCAGCCCCTCGACTAGCGAGAACTACGAGCAGTACTTC. J is TRBJ2-7 and V is TRBV7-3; 8 nucleotides match TRBD2. J lost 3 bases, V lost 5 bases, and 9 bases had no gene match. The CDR3 runs to 15 residues. CDR1 and CDR2 (germline): SGHTA, FQGTGA.

The chain is built from TRBV11-3 and TRBJ2-1; 10 bases map to TRBD2. CDR1 SGHNT and CDR2 YENEEA come from the germline V gene. V lost 6 bases, J lost 9 bases, and 11 bases stayed unmatched. The length of the CDR3 is 15 residues. The CDR3 DNA is TGTGCCAGCAGATCCCCCATAAGCGGGAGGGGTGAGCAGTTCTTC. Translating it yields CASRSPISGRGEQFF.

The chain couples TRBV7-2 to TRBJ2-7; 8 bases match TRBD1. V shed 6 bases and J 1 base; nucleotides not matched to a gene: 11. This CDR3 is built from 16 residues. Germline assignment: CDR1 SGHTA and CDR2 FQGNSA. The CDR3 spells CASSPQGAGRSYEQYF. In DNA form, the CDR3 reads TGTGCCAGCAGTCCGCAGGGGGCGGGGAGGTCCTACGAGCAGTACTTC.

This clone is labeled as large. The chain carries TRBV5-5 and TRBJ2-2, with no clear D. The CDR3 loop spans 13 amino acids. The germline CDR1 and CDR2 sequences are SGHKS and YYEKEE (reference sequence). Trimming removed 2 bases at V and 3 bases at J, with 5 bases between. This CDR3 reads CASSLRDTGELFF. The DNA for the CDR3 is TGTGCCAGCAGCTTAAGGGACACCGGGGAGCTGTTTTTT.

This clone was seen a handful of times. The chain combines TRBV4-1 with TRBJ1-1; D gene uncertain. Trimming took 3 bases from V and 4 from J, leaving 6 bases between them. The CDR3 totals 12 residues. Per germline, CDR1 MGHRA and CDR2 YSYEKL. The CDR3 DNA reads as TGCGCCAGCAGCCATTACTCCACTGAAGCTTTCTTT. Amino acid sequence: CASSHYSTEAFF.

The V and J genes are TRBV6-4 and TRBJ2-7, with 8 bases identical to TRBD2. V trimming: 8 bases; J trimming: 1 base; junction bases outside the gene matches: 4. The CDR3 covers 13 residues. Looked up from germline, CDR1 is MRHNA and CDR2 is SNTAGT. This CDR3 is CASSIAGSYEQYF. As DNA, the CDR3 is TGTGCCAGCTCGATAGCGGGGTCCTACGAGCAGTACTTC.

V usage is TRBV29-1 and J usage is TRBJ1-2, with no clear D. Germline V CDR1 and CDR2: SQVTM, ANQGSEA. Trimming removed 3 bases at V and 5 bases at J, with 19 bases between. The CDR3 sequence is 15 residues long. CDR3 sequence (DNA): TGCAGCGTTGATTTTTCCGCTTCGGAGTTATATGGCTACACCTTC. It specifies CSVDFSASELYGYTF.

This clone was seen more than once but under ten times. Possible read error: a much larger clone is one base away. The chain couples TRBV19 to TRBJ2-7; TRBD2 aligns across 7 bases. The length of the CDR3 is 14 residues. From germline, CDR1 is LNHDA and CDR2 SQIVND (reference sequence). The trim removed 4 bases at V and 3 bases at J, leaving 6 bases unmatched. The CDR3 region is CASSTRGRVYEQYF. The CDR3 region has the DNA TGTGCCAGTAGTACGAGAGGGAGGGTCTACGAGCAGTACTTC.